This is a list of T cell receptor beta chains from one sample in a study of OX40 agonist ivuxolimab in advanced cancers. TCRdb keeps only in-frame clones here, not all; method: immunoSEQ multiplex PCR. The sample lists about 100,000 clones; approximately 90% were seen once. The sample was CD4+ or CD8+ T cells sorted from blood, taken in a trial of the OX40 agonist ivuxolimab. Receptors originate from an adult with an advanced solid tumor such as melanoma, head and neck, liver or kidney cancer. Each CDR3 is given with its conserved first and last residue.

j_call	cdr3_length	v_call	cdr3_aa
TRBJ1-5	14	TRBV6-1	CASSSHQGFQPQHF
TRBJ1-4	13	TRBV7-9	CASSLRQDEKLFF
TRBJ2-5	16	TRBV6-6	CASSWGGGSGQETQYF
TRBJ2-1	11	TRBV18	CASSPSSEQFF
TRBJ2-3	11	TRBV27	CASSFGLTQYF
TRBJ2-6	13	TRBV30	CAWRLSGANVLTF
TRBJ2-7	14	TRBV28	CASSPGGLDYEQYF
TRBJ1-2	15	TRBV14	CASSLQGWNNYGYTF
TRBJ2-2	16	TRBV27	CASSLRAKRSAGELFF
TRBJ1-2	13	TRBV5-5	CASRERQIYGYTF
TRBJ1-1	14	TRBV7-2	CASSSRGGNTEAFF
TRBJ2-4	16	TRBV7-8	CASSPRAGVAKNIQYF
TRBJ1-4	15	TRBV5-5	CASSRTGRDDEKLFF
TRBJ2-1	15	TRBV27	CASSRSGQIYNEQFF
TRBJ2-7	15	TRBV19	CASSIRGTGEYEQYF
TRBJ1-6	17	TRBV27	CASSTRSPGSGYSPLHF
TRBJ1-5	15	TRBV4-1	CASSQDGIQFQPQHF
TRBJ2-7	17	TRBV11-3	CASSSQTSGSHSYEQYF
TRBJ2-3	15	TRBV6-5	CASSAQGADLDTQYF
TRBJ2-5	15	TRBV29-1	CSVVGRGYVEETQYF
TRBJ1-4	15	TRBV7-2	CASSLKVATNEKLFF
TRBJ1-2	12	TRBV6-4	CASIHNRDGYTF
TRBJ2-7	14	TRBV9	CASSVTSGSYEQYF
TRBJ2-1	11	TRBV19	CAGGWANEQFF
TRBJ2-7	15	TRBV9	CASSPRLSHAGEQYF
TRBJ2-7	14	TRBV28	CASSSPGGSYEQYF
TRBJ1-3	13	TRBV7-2	CASSLGQGNTIYF
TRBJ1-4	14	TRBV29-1	CSVDTGGSIEKLFF
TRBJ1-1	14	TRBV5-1	CASSLQGGNTEAFF
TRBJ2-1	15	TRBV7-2	CASSPTRLAGGMQFF
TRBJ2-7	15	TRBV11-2	CASSLFSGRLGEQYF
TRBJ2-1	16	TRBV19	CASSIGQGRIHNEQFF
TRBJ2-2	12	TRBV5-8	CASSSRTGELFF
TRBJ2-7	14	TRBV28	CASSTQTGSYEQYF
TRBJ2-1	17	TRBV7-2	CASSLIPDSGSYNEQFF
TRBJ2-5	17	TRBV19	CASSRLAGVGYQETQYF
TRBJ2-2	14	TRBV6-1	CASSVQLNTGELFF
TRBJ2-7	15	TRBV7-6	CASSRLKRQGYEQYF
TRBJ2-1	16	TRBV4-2	CASSQPAGGPDNEQFF